A selection of T cell receptor beta chains follows, all from one sample in a study of cytomegalovirus exposure and HLA in healthy donors. The repertoire was sequenced with immunoSEQ multiplex PCR; TCRdb's copy has only in-frame clones and lacks some. The sample consists of roughly 120,000 clones, roughly 74% of them appearing once. Sequenced material: PBMCs. The source is a woman between 50 and 59 years old in good health and CMV-seropositive. Each CDR3 is given with its conserved first and last residue. The order of the fields is clone size, J gene, D gene, V gene, CDR3 DNA, CDR3 protein. D genes are given only for firm matches. Only part of the rows carry a size: once, few, many, or a class if the clone is expanded.

clone size: -
J gene: TRBJ2-1
D gene: TRBD2
V gene: TRBV6-5
CDR3 DNA: TGTGCCAGCAGTTACACGGGACTACCCTACAATGAGCAGTTCTTC
CDR3 protein: CASSYTGLPYNEQFF

clone size: -
J gene: TRBJ1-4
D gene: -
V gene: TRBV28
CDR3 DNA: TGTGCCAGCAGTCTCGAGGCAACTAATGAAAAACTGTTTTTT
CDR3 protein: CASSLEATNEKLFF

clone size: -
J gene: TRBJ2-1
D gene: -
V gene: TRBV6-5
CDR3 DNA: TGTGCCAGCAGTTATGACCCGGGACTTCAATCCGAGCAGTTCTTC
CDR3 protein: CASSYDPGLQSEQFF

clone size: -
J gene: TRBJ2-1
D gene: -
V gene: TRBV5-1
CDR3 DNA: TGCGCCAGCAGACCCGGTTACAATGAGCAGTTCTTC
CDR3 protein: CASRPGYNEQFF

clone size: -
J gene: TRBJ2-7
D gene: -
V gene: TRBV5-1
CDR3 DNA: TGCGCCAGCAGCCCACCTAGCGCCGGGGGCGAGCAGTACTTC
CDR3 protein: CASSPPSAGGEQYF

clone size: -
J gene: TRBJ1-2
D gene: -
V gene: TRBV19
CDR3 DNA: TGTGCCAGTAGTATGCCGACCGGACTCTATGGCTACACCTTC
CDR3 protein: CASSMPTGLYGYTF

clone size: -
J gene: TRBJ2-5
D gene: TRBD2
V gene: TRBV5-4
CDR3 DNA: TGTGCCAGCAGCTTGGCCCTGGCGGGGGGGGGAGAGACCCAGTACTTC
CDR3 protein: CASSLALAGGGETQYF

clone size: -
J gene: TRBJ2-1
D gene: -
V gene: TRBV2
CDR3 DNA: TGTGCCAGCAGTGACTGGGGTCGGGAAAAGCAGTTCTTC
CDR3 protein: CASSDWGREKQFF

clone size: -
J gene: TRBJ1-4
D gene: -
V gene: TRBV4-1
CDR3 DNA: TGCGCCAGCAGCCAGACACCCACCCGGGGGAGGGTTGGGGAAAAACTGTTTTTT
CDR3 protein: CASSQTPTRGRVGEKLFF

clone size: -
J gene: TRBJ1-5
D gene: -
V gene: TRBV7-2
CDR3 DNA: TGTGCCAGCAGCCCACAGGGTGTATCGAATCAGCCCCAGCATTTT
CDR3 protein: CASSPQGVSNQPQHF

clone size: -
J gene: TRBJ2-7
D gene: -
V gene: TRBV7-6
CDR3 DNA: TGTGCCAGCAGCTTAGGCGGAACTTTAACGTACGAGCAGTACTTC
CDR3 protein: CASSLGGTLTYEQYF

clone size: -
J gene: TRBJ1-2
D gene: -
V gene: TRBV7-2
CDR3 DNA: TGTGCCAGCAGCCCAAGGTCGACTAGCTACACCTTC
CDR3 protein: CASSPRSTSYTF

clone size: -
J gene: TRBJ2-5
D gene: -
V gene: TRBV7-6
CDR3 DNA: TGTGCCAGCAGCCCGGACATGTCGAGGGAGACCCAGTACTTC
CDR3 protein: CASSPDMSRETQYF

clone size: few
J gene: TRBJ1-1
D gene: -
V gene: TRBV5-6
CDR3 DNA: TGTGCCAGCAGCTTCTTCGACACTCGGAACACTGAAGCTTTCTTT
CDR3 protein: CASSFFDTRNTEAFF

clone size: -
J gene: TRBJ1-2
D gene: TRBD1
V gene: TRBV5-1
CDR3 DNA: TGCGCCAGCAGCTTGGGACAGGGAGGCCTTGAGGACTATGGCTACACCTTC
CDR3 protein: CASSLGQGGLEDYGYTF

clone size: once
J gene: TRBJ2-5
D gene: TRBD1
V gene: TRBV7-7
CDR3 DNA: TGTGCCAGCAGCTGGGACAGGCAAGAGACCCAGTACTTC
CDR3 protein: CASSWDRQETQYF

clone size: few
J gene: TRBJ1-2
D gene: -
V gene: TRBV7-3
CDR3 DNA: TGTGCCAGCAGTAACAGGGAAGGGCATGGCTACACCTTC
CDR3 protein: CASSNREGHGYTF

clone size: -
J gene: TRBJ1-1
D gene: -
V gene: TRBV7-3
CDR3 DNA: TGTGCCAGCAGCTCTACCGGCGGAAGCGACAGTGAAGCTTTCTTT
CDR3 protein: CASSSTGGSDSEAFF